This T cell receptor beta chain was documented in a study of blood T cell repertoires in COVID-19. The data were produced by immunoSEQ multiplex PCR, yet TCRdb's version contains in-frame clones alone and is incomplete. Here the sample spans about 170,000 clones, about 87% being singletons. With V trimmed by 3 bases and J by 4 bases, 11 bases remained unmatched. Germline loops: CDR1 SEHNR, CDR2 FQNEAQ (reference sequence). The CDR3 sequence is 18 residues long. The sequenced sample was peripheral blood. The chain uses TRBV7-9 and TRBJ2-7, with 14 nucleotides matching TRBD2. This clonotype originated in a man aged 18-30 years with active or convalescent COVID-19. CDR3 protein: CASSFYLYGTSGGYEQYF. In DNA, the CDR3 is TGTGCCAGCAGCTTTTATTTGTATGGGACTAGCGGGGGTTACGAGCAGTACTTC.